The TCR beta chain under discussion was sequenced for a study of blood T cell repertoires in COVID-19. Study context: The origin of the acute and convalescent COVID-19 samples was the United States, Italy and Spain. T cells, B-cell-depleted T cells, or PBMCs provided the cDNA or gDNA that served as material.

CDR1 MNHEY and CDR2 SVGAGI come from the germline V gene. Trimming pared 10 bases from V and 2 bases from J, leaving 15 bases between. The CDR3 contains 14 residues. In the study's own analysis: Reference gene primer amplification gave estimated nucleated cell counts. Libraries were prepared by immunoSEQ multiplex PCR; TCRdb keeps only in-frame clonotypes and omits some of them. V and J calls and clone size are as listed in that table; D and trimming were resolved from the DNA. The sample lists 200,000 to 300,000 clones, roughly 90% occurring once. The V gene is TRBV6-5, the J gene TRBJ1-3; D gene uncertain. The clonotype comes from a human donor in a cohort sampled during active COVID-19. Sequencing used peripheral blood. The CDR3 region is CATLGSPPGNTIYF. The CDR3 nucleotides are TGTGCCACTCTTGGGAGTCCTCCTGGAAACACCATATATTTT.